The 11 T cell receptor beta chains below come from one sample, sequenced in a study of blood T cells in healthy people across ages. A second PCR, run for roughly 7 to 11 cycles, used a sample-barcoded 5' primer plus a J-beta primer mix. TCRdb re-called the 5' RACE reads through MiXCR, storing one row per CDR3 protein. The sample contains about 640,000 distinct CDR3 sequences, around 54% of which appear only once. Sequenced material: blood. The receptors derive from a man between 60 and 75 years old in good health.

In its sample, this clonotype was seen a few times. The chain couples TRBV7-2 to TRBJ2-3; possible D gene TRBD1, 5 bases. The CDR3 runs 14 residues. Germline CDR1 is SGHTA and CDR2 is FQGNSA. The V gene lost 5 bases and the J gene lost 3 bases, with 12 bases spanning the gap. The CDR3 DNA reads TGTGCCAGCAGCCCCGCACGACAGACAGATACGCAGTATTTT. Protein sequence: CASSPARQTDTQYF.

This rearrangement joins TRBV6-5 to TRBJ2-1; D is uncertain. Germline lookup yields CDR1 MNHEY and CDR2 SVGAGI. Trimming cost V 7 bases and J 6 bases, with 13 bases left between them. The CDR3 consists of 13 residues. CDR3 protein: CASTKPGPNEQFF. The CDR3 nucleotides are TGTGCCAGCACCAAACCTGGTCCCAATGAGCAGTTCTTC.

This sequence joins TRBV7-9 and TRBJ1-1; D gene unclear. The CDR3 runs to 17 residues. The germline V gene encodes CDR1 SEHNR and CDR2 FQNEAQ (reference sequence). The V end was cut by 1 base, the J end by 1 base, with 16 bases between. CDR3 sequence: CASSLVRSDPPNTEAFF. As DNA, the CDR3 is TGTGCCAGCAGCTTAGTCAGGTCGGACCCCCCGAACACTGAAGCTTTCTTT.

The chain joins TRBV7-9 to TRBJ1-6; D gene ambiguous. The V gene's germline CDR1 is SEHNR and CDR2 FQNEAQ (reference sequence). Trimming pared 4 bases from V and 0 bases from J, leaving 10 bases between. The CDR3 totals 16 residues. For the CDR3, the DNA is TGTGCCAGCAGCTCTGATCCTAGCTCCTATAATTCACCCCTCCACTTT. This sequence encodes CASSSDPSSYNSPLHF.

This clonotype came up many times. The genes are TRBV4-2 and TRBJ2-3; no clear D. This CDR3 is 13 amino acids long. CDR1 and CDR2 from the germline V gene are LGHNA and YNFKEQ. V lost 4 bases to trimming and J lost 2 bases, with 7 bases between them. The CDR3, as DNA: TGTGCCAGCAGCCCCACTGTCACAGATACGCAGTATTTT. Its protein is CASSPTVTDTQYF.

J is TRBJ2-3 and V is TRBV12-3 or TRBV12-4; TRBD1 or TRBD2 may be the D gene (6 bases each). The CDR3 loop spans 15 amino acids. The germline V and J ends were trimmed by 3 bases and 1 base, with 11 bases remaining between them. CDR3 nucleotides: TGTGCCAGCAGTTTTCCCGGGGGCCGCACAGATACGCAGTATTTT. The encoded protein is CASSFPGGRTDTQYF.

The chain has TRBV20-1 and TRBJ2-1; TRBD2 aligns across 10 bases. The CDR3 has 15 residues. Germline CDR1 reads DFQATT; CDR2 reads SNEGSKA (reference sequence). The V gene end was trimmed by 0 bases and the J gene end by 10 bases; junction bases not matched to a gene: 9. The CDR3 protein is CSARDVASGGLEQFF. Here the CDR3 DNA reads TGCAGTGCTAGAGATGTGGCTAGCGGGGGACTGGAGCAGTTCTTC.

The rearrangement joins TRBV4-1 to TRBJ1-6, with a tentative D call TRBD1 (5 bases). The CDR3 spans 17 residues. The V end was cut by 0 bases, the J end by 2 bases, with 11 bases between. Looked up from germline, CDR1 is MGHRA and CDR2 is YSYEKL. The CDR3 DNA sequence: TGCGCCAGCAGCCAAGAAAGGGGAACGACCTATAATTCACCCCTCCACTTT. Its translation is CASSQERGTTYNSPLHF.

The CDR3: CASSPEGRGPDTQYF. CDR3 nucleotide sequence: TGCGCCAGCAGCCCGGAAGGCAGGGGTCCAGATACGCAGTATTTT. V gene TRBV5-1 combines with J gene TRBJ2-3; D may be TRBD1 (6 bases). V gave up 4 bases and J gave up 4 bases, with 16 bases separating them. CDR1 is SGHRS, CDR2 YFSETQ, per germline. CDR3 size: 15 residues.

Only a few counts were recorded for this clonotype. The chain joins TRBV5-1 to TRBJ2-3; maybe TRBD1 (6 bases). V was pared by 4 bases and J by 0 bases, with 12 bases between. Germline V gene lookup returns CDR1 SGHRS and CDR2 YFSETQ. There are 15 residues in the CDR3. The CDR3 DNA is TGCGCCAGCAGCATCGACAGGACTAGCACAGATACGCAGTATTTT. Its translation: CASSIDRTSTDTQYF.

The rearrangement links TRBV20-1 to TRBJ2-1; 8 bases match TRBD2. V lost 6 bases to trimming and J lost 8 bases; unmatched junction nucleotides: 6. The CDR3 sequence is 12 residues long. The germline V gene encodes CDR1 DFQATT and CDR2 SNEGSKA (reference sequence). This CDR3 is CSAGRGGDEQFF. In DNA form, the CDR3 reads TGCAGTGCGGGACGGGGGGGCGATGAGCAGTTCTTC.